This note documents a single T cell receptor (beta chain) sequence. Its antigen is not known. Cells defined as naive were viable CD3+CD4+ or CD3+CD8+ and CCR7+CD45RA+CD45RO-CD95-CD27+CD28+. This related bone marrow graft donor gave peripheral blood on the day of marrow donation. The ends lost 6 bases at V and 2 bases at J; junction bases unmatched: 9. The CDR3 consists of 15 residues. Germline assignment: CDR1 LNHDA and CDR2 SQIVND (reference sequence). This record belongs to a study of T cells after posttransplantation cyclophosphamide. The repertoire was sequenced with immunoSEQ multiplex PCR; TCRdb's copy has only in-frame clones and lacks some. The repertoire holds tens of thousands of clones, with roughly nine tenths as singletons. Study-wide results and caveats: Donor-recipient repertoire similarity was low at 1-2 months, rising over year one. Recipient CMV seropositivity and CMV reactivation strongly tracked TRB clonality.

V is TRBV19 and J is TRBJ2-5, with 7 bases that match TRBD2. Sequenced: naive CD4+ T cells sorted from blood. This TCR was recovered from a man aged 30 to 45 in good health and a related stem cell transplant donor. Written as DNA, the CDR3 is TGTGCCAGTAGCCTAAGCGGGGCAGGGCAAGAGACCCAGTACTTC. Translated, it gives CASSLSGAGQETQYF.